These 27 T cell receptor beta chains were sequenced from one sample in a study of human thymus T cells. Sequenced by immunoSEQ multiplex PCR; TCRdb stores in-frame clones only, minus some. The data show roughly 130,000 clones, around 94% seen once. During corrective heart surgery, resections were taken, and the thymus tissue came from them. Sequencing was performed on thymus tissue. These receptors all come from a boy in the first two years of life with a congenital heart defect but otherwise immunologically healthy.

The genes are TRBV6-1 and TRBJ1-1, with TRBD1 matching over 7 bases. Per the germline V gene, CDR1 is MNHNS and CDR2 is SASEGT. V lost 5 bases, J lost 1 base, and 4 bases stayed unmatched. The CDR3 contains 14 residues. The CDR3 loop reads CASSLGQPNTEAFF. The CDR3 DNA sequence: TGTGCCAGCAGTTTGGGACAGCCGAACACTGAAGCTTTCTTT.

The rearrangement uses TRBV7-2 and TRBJ2-1, with 9 bases that match TRBD1. After removal of 4 bases from V and 8 bases from J, the junction contained 6 bases not matched to a gene. The CDR3 runs 14 residues. Germline lookup yields CDR1 SGHTA and CDR2 FQGNSA. In DNA, the CDR3 is TGTGCCAGCAGCTCCCGGGACAGGGCTCATGAGCAGTTCTTC. Translated, it gives CASSSRDRAHEQFF.

The rearrangement uses TRBV4-1 and TRBJ2-4; 9 nucleotides match TRBD2. Trimming removed 1 base from V and 8 bases from J; junction bases left unmatched: 9. This CDR3 region has 16 residues. CDR1 is MGHRA, CDR2 YSYEKL, per germline. Here the CDR3 reads CASSQGYAGGRDIQYF. CDR3 nucleotides: TGCGCCAGCAGCCAAGGGTACGCGGGGGGGCGGGACATTCAGTACTTC.

This clone was seen more than once but under ten times. This sequence joins TRBV7-3 and TRBJ1-6; possible D gene TRBD1, 5 bases. Germline values: CDR1 SGHTA, CDR2 FQGTGA. The CDR3 is 13 amino acids. With 6 bases removed from V and 8 bases from J, the gap between germline ends came to 11 bases. As DNA, the CDR3 is TGTGCCAGCAGTGGGGGTTACGATTCACCCCTCCACTTT. Protein product: CASSGGYDSPLHF.

The gene calls are TRBV19 and TRBJ2-7; D may correspond to TRBD1 or TRBD2 (6 bases each). Germline V gives CDR1 LNHDA, CDR2 SQIVND (reference sequence). The V end was cut by 1 base, the J end by 4 bases, with 14 bases between. The CDR3 loop spans 15 amino acids. The chain's CDR3 is CASSIASGAGYEQYF. In DNA form, the CDR3 reads TGTGCCAGTAGTATAGCGTCGGGGGCGGGGTACGAGCAGTACTTC. Together with reference TRBV19 and TRBJ2-7, the CDR3 gives the full variable domain: DGGITQSPKYLFRKEGQNVTLSCEQNLNHDAMYWYRQDPGQGLRLIYYSQIVNDFQKGDIAEGYSVSREKKESFPLTVTSAQKNPTAFYLCASSIASGAGYEQYFGPGTRLTVT.

V usage is TRBV28 and J usage is TRBJ1-2, with D maybe TRBD1 (6 bases). This CDR3 contains 13 residues. With 6 bases removed from V and 4 bases from J, the gap between germline ends came to 12 bases. Germline values: CDR1 MDHEN, CDR2 SYDVKM. CDR3 DNA sequence: TGTGCCAGCAGATCCACAGGGCCCTATGGCTACACCTTC. This encodes CASRSTGPYGYTF.

V is TRBV15 and J is TRBJ1-6; D is ambiguous. The CDR3 spans 12 residues. V was trimmed by 3 bases and J by 7 bases, leaving 4 bases between them. Germline values: CDR1 LNHNV, CDR2 YYDKDF (reference sequence). DNA of the CDR3: TGTGCCACCAGCAGTATGAATTCACCCCTCCACTTT. It codes for CATSSMNSPLHF.

This chain connects TRBV5-4 to TRBJ2-7; D is unclear. Germline CDR1 is SGHNT and CDR2 is YYREEE (reference sequence). Trimming removed 0 bases from V and 0 bases from J, with 22 bases in between. This CDR3 contains 19 residues. The CDR3 sequence: CASSLGSPANLLSSYEQYF. CDR3 sequence (DNA): TGTGCCAGCAGCTTGGGTAGCCCAGCTAACCTCTTGAGCTCCTACGAGCAGTACTTC. The full variable domain, in which reference TRBV5-4 and TRBJ2-7 provide the parts outside the CDR3, is ETGVTQSPTHLIKTRGQQVTLRCSSQSGHNTVSWYQQALGQGPQFIFQYYREEENGRGNFPPRFSGLQFPNYSSELNVNALELDDSALYLCASSLGSPANLLSSYEQYFGPGTRLTVT.

The CDR3 nucleotides are TGTGCCAGCAGTTATAGGGGACAGCTGAGGGGGGGCTACACCTTC. It yields the protein CASSYRGQLRGGYTF. This sequence joins TRBV6-5 and TRBJ1-2; 7 bases agree with TRBD1. The J segment lost 8 bases and the V segment lost 3 bases, leaving 12 bases of the junction unmatched. The CDR3 contains 15 residues. The germline gives CDR1 MNHEY, CDR2 SVGAGI.

This sequence joins TRBV10-1 and TRBJ1-1; no clear D. The ends were cut back, 4 bases at V and 2 bases at J, with 17 bases in the middle. Germline V gene sequence: CDR1 WNHNN, CDR2 SYGVQD (reference sequence). The CDR3 runs 16 residues. CDR3 DNA sequence: TGCGCCAGCAGTGTTTACAAGTGCTCTGCTAACACTGAAGCTTTCTTT. Translation: CASSVYKCSANTEAFF.

The V and J genes are TRBV11-3 and TRBJ1-1; D is possibly TRBD1 (6 bases). The CDR3 length is 15 residues. The V gene's germline CDR1 is SGHNT and CDR2 YENEEA. Trimming took off 5 bases at V and 1 base at J, with 14 bases between the two ends. The DNA of the CDR3 is TGTGCCAGCAGCCCCCCTACAGGGCAGAACACTGAAGCTTTCTTT. It yields the protein CASSPPTGQNTEAFF.

The chain uses TRBV7-6 and TRBJ2-1, with 15 bases identical to TRBD2. V dropped 5 bases and J dropped 12; count of bases not matched to a gene: 8. CDR1 is SGHVS and CDR2 is FNYEAQ in the germline V gene. The CDR3 runs to 15 residues. The CDR3 nucleotides are TGTGCCAGCAGCCATGGACTAGCGGGGGGGCCTGGGCAGTTCTTC. Residues: CASSHGLAGGPGQFF.

V usage is TRBV4-1 and J usage is TRBJ2-5, with D perhaps TRBD1 (8 bases). V lost 4 bases and J lost 5, with 17 bases in between. CDR3 length: 15 amino acids. Looked up from germline, CDR1 is MGHRA and CDR2 is YSYEKL. CDR3 coding DNA: TGCGCCAGCAGCCCGACAGGGGCGGGAGACGAGACCCAGTACTTC. The encoded protein is CASSPTGAGDETQYF.

CDR3 coding DNA: TGTGCCAGCAGGTTCCCGGAGGGACAGGGGAGTCAGCCCCAGCATTTT. Residues: CASRFPEGQGSQPQHF. The chain couples TRBV2 to TRBJ1-5, with TRBD1 identical over 10 bases. Trimming at V came to 6 bases and at J to 6 bases, leaving 11 bases not matched to a gene. Germline V gives CDR1 SNHLY, CDR2 FYNNEI. The CDR3 totals 16 residues.

J is TRBJ2-7 and V is TRBV9; D not resolved. This CDR3 has 14 amino acids. V was pared by 0 bases and J by 3 bases, with 10 bases between. In germline, CDR1 is SGDLS, CDR2 YYNGEE. CDR3 nucleotide sequence: TGTGCCAGCAGCGTAGGTAAAGGAAACTACGAGCAGTACTTC. Its protein product is CASSVGKGNYEQYF.

The J gene is TRBJ2-5, the V gene TRBV18; 8 nucleotides agree with TRBD2. V was pared by 8 bases and J by 2 bases, with 4 bases of the junction left unmatched. Germline V CDR1 and CDR2: KGHSH, LQKENI. This CDR3 region has 13 residues. CDR3 amino acids: CASRLAQQETQYF. In nucleotides, the CDR3 is TGTGCCAGCCGACTAGCGCAACAAGAGACCCAGTACTTC.

As DNA, the CDR3 is TGTGCCAGCAGCCGACCGGCCTTATCAGGGGAAAAACTGTTTTTT. It translates to CASSRPALSGEKLFF. The rearrangement joins TRBV7-2 to TRBJ1-4, with D perhaps TRBD1 (5 bases). V was cut by 5 bases and J by 8 bases, with 18 bases left in between. Per the germline V gene, CDR1 is SGHTA and CDR2 is FQGNSA. CDR3 length equals 15 residues.

The genes are TRBV7-3 and TRBJ2-1; D remains ambiguous. V was clipped by 0 bases and J by 8 bases, with 11 bases between them. Germline V gives CDR1 SGHTA, CDR2 FQGTGA. CDR3 length: 14 amino acids. CDR3 region: CASSLTPVEDEQFF. CDR3 DNA sequence: TGTGCCAGCAGCTTAACTCCGGTCGAGGATGAGCAGTTCTTC.

The rearrangement joins TRBV28 to TRBJ1-5, with D unclear. Trimming pared 3 bases from V and 3 bases from J, leaving 6 bases between. Germline V CDR1 and CDR2: MDHEN, SYDVKM. This CDR3 contains 13 residues. The chain's CDR3 is CASSFGSNQPQHF. The CDR3 DNA reads TGTGCCAGCAGTTTCGGTTCCAATCAGCCCCAGCATTTT.

The V call is TRBV12-5, the J call TRBJ1-5; D ambiguous. V lost 1 base, J lost 2 bases, and 15 bases lay in between. CDR3 size: 17 residues. The V gene's germline CDR1 is LGHNT and CDR2 FRNRAP. The CDR3 nucleotides read TGTGCTAGTGGTTTGGCAACCCTACCTTTCGGCAATCAGCCCCAGCATTTT. Translation: CASGLATLPFGNQPQHF.

Concerning this clone: A read error may produce the germline difference seen at one junction end. This chain connects TRBV5-1 to TRBJ1-1; the D gene is possibly TRBD1 (5 bases). The CDR3 runs 14 residues. Germline V lookup: CDR1 SGHRS, CDR2 YFSETQ. CDR3: CASRLGERGTEAFF. CDR3 coding DNA: TGCGCCAGCAGATTGGGGGAAAGGGGCACTGAAGCTTTCTTT.

This clone was seen a single time. J is TRBJ1-4 and V is TRBV7-8; a weak D match, TRBD1 (6 bases). V was clipped by 4 bases and J by 8 bases, with 17 bases between them. Germline loops: CDR1 SGHVS, CDR2 FQNEAQ. The CDR3 totals 15 residues. CDR3 protein: CASSSGAPSTEKLFF. The DNA for the CDR3 is TGTGCCAGCAGCTCGGGGGCGCCAAGTACCGAAAAACTGTTTTTT.

There are a few counts of this clone. The chain couples TRBV11-3 to TRBJ1-4; 9 bases match TRBD1. V was clipped by 5 bases and J by 8 bases; unmatched bases: 15. The CDR3 loop spans 17 amino acids. Germline CDR1 is SGHNT and CDR2 is YENEEA. CDR3 bases: TGTGCCAGCAGCCCTAGCCGGTTACAGGGGGCGGACGAAAAACTGTTTTTT. It codes for CASSPSRLQGADEKLFF.

The rearrangement uses TRBV4-3 and TRBJ2-5; D remains unclear. CDR1 is LGHNA and CDR2 is YSLEER in the germline V gene. The CDR3 is 15 amino acids. Trimming cost V 0 bases and J 5 bases, with 13 bases left between them. CDR3 sequence reads: CASSQDLWLLETQYF. The CDR3 DNA sequence: TGCGCCAGCAGCCAAGATCTTTGGTTATTGGAGACCCAGTACTTC.

The rearrangement links TRBV6-5 to TRBJ2-5; TRBD2 aligns across 9 bases. CDR1 MNHEY and CDR2 SVGAGI come from the germline V gene. The CDR3 has 16 amino acids. Trimming took 0 bases from V and 5 from J; bases not matched to a gene: 7. CDR3 residues: CASSYSGRGGPETQYF. Here the CDR3 DNA reads TGTGCCAGCAGTTACTCAGGGCGGGGGGGCCCCGAGACCCAGTACTTC.

The chain links TRBV5-1 to TRBJ1-1; 12 nucleotides match TRBD1. The germline CDR1 and CDR2 sequences are SGHRS and YFSETQ. The junction had 8 bases not matched to a gene; V was cut back by 4 bases and J by 4 bases. The CDR3 runs to 16 residues. The CDR3 sequence is CASSPGTGGMITEAFF. The CDR3 DNA follows: TGCGCCAGCAGCCCGGGGACAGGGGGCATGATCACTGAAGCTTTCTTT. Using reference TRBV5-1 and TRBJ1-1 for the parts outside the CDR3, the full variable domain is KAGVTQTPRYLIKTRGQQVTLSCSPISGHRSVSWYQQTPGQGLQFLFEYFSETQRNKGNFPGRFSGRQFSNSRSEMNVSTLELGDSALYLCASSPGTGGMITEAFFGQGTRLTVV.

The chain couples TRBV5-6 to TRBJ2-7; weak D call: TRBD2 (6 bases). Germline V lookup: CDR1 SGHDT, CDR2 YYEEEE. The V gene lost 3 bases and the J gene lost 6 bases, with 19 bases spanning the gap. The CDR3 spans 15 residues. The CDR3 DNA reads as TGTGCCAGCAGCTGCCAGCGGGCTCTACAAGGCGAGCAGTACTTC. Encoded protein: CASSCQRALQGEQYF.